This T cell receptor beta chain was documented in a study of T cell repertoires in cytomegalovirus infection. Whole-study context: It was the public TCR beta signatures that indicated both CMV infection and matching HLA type.

As regards this clonotype: What it binds is not known.

Study findings and constraints: Adding up the frequency of public TCR beta families identified people who carried CMV plus the relevant HLA. HLA-C-restricted CMV clonotypes gave the most frequent clonotype in two of eight donors.

In TCRdb, the reads were re-called with MiXCR into one record per CDR3 protein. The sample lists nearly 700,000 distinct CDR3 sequences; roughly 36% were seen once. CDR3 length: 14 residues. Germline V lookup: CDR1 SEHNR, CDR2 FQNEAQ (reference sequence). V gave up 5 bases and J gave up 2 bases; unmatched junction bases: 4. This TCR was recovered from a human donor in good health (CMV status not recorded). Some clones in this sample may be carry-over from other donors' samples. The input for sequencing was cultured PBMCs, taken from culture after CMV antigen stimulation. This chain joins TRBV7-9 and TRBJ2-7; TRBD1 agrees at 9 bases. For the CDR3, the DNA is TGTGCCAGCAGCCGGACAGGGGACGCCTACGAGCAGTACTTC. Its translation is CASSRTGDAYEQYF.